A single sample gave rise to the 14 T cell receptor beta chains below, sequenced in a study of cytomegalovirus exposure and HLA in healthy donors. The PCR contained 60 Vbeta and 13 Jbeta primers. The assay was immunoSEQ multiplex PCR, and TCRdb's table has in-frame clones only and misses some. The repertoire holds fewer than 300,000 clones, with around 86% as singletons. The sample taken for sequencing was PBMCs. These receptors were collected from a man aged 35-49 years in good health and CMV-seropositive.

This chain links TRBV2 with TRBJ2-2, with D possibly being TRBD1 (5 bases). This CDR3 comprises 17 residues. CDR1 and CDR2 (germline): SNHLY, FYNNEI. V was shortened by 6 bases and J by 0 bases, with 17 bases between the two germline ends. CDR3 DNA sequence: TGTGCCAGCAGCGACAGCCTAGTTAACCCGAACACCGGGGAGCTGTTTTTT. This sequence encodes CASSDSLVNPNTGELFF.

The gene calls are TRBV5-1 and TRBJ2-7, with 12 bases lining up with TRBD2. J lost 0 bases, V lost 5 bases, and 9 bases had no gene match. The CDR3 extends over 17 amino acids. In germline, CDR1 is SGHRS, CDR2 YFSETQ. CDR3 loop: CASRTGTSGFRSYEQYF. The CDR3 coding sequence is TGCGCCAGCAGAACCGGGACTAGCGGGTTCCGCTCCTACGAGCAGTACTTC.

The rearrangement links TRBV5-4 to TRBJ2-5, with 12 bases lining up with TRBD2. The last part of the DNA fits TRBJ2-7 better; the J call may be wrong. The CDR3 covers 17 residues. Germline V CDR1 and CDR2: SGHNT, YYREEE (reference sequence). The CDR3 nucleotides are TGTGCCAGCAGCCCCACCCCGACTAGCGGGAGAGCCTACGAGCAGTACTTC. This codes for CASSPTPTSGRAYEQYF.

The V call is TRBV19, the J call TRBJ1-5; tentative D call: TRBD1 (6 bases). The CDR3 is 13 residues long. V was pared by 6 bases and J by 5 bases, with 11 bases between. CDR1 is LNHDA and CDR2 is SQIVND in the germline V gene (reference sequence). The CDR3 here is CASRTGKYQPQHF. The CDR3, as DNA: TGTGCCAGTAGGACAGGAAAATATCAGCCCCAGCATTTT.

This chain joins TRBV9 and TRBJ2-7; possible D gene TRBD1, 5 bases. Between the trimmed V and J ends, which lost 3 bases and 0 bases, there was a span of 13 bases. Germline loops: CDR1 SGDLS, CDR2 YYNGEE. This CDR3 spans 15 amino acids. This CDR3 is CASSGTGNSSYEQYF. CDR3 bases: TGTGCCAGCAGCGGAACAGGCAACAGCTCCTACGAGCAGTACTTC. The variable domain in full, with the rest retrieved from reference TRBV9 and TRBJ2-7, is DSGVTQTPKHLITATGQRVTLRCSPRSGDLSVYWYQQSLDQGLQFLIQYYNGEERAKGNILERFSAQQFPDLHSELNLSSLELGDSALYFCASSGTGNSSYEQYFGPGTRLTVT.

The chain combines TRBV4-3 with TRBJ1-1, with D unclear. Germline CDR1 and CDR2: LGHNA and YSLEER. Trimming took 0 bases from V and 6 from J, leaving 11 bases between them. This CDR3 is built from 14 residues. CDR3 amino acids: CASSQESRIAEAFF. The CDR3 DNA is TGCGCCAGCAGCCAAGAGTCGAGGATCGCTGAAGCTTTCTTT.

V gene TRBV10-3 combines with J gene TRBJ2-5; maybe TRBD2 (5 bases). The CDR3 length is 11 residues. Germline loops: CDR1 ENHRY, CDR2 SYGVKD. The ends were cut back, 8 bases at V and 5 bases at J, with 9 bases in the middle. CDR3 in amino acids: CAIGSVETQYF. The CDR3 DNA is TGTGCCATCGGGAGTGTCGAGACCCAGTACTTC.

V usage is TRBV5-1 and J usage is TRBJ2-5; the match to TRBD1 covers 10 bases. The germline CDR1 and CDR2 sequences are SGHRS and YFSETQ. The V segment lost 4 bases and the J segment 11 bases; nucleotides outside the gene matches: 11. The CDR3 runs 14 residues. The CDR3 bases are TGCGCCAGCAGCCCGGGGACAGGGGTTGTAGAGCAGTACTTC. Amino acids: CASSPGTGVVEQYF.

This clone was recorded once. Compared with germline, one end of the junction differs, possibly owing to a read error. This chain links TRBV7-9 with TRBJ1-4, with 7 bases lining up with TRBD1. CDR3 size: 19 residues. Germline-derived CDR1 and CDR2 are SEHNR and FQNEAQ (reference sequence). The CDR3 loop is CSSSLGRGTVVATNEKLFF. The CDR3 nucleotides read TGTTCCAGCAGCTTAGGGAGGGGGACAGTCGTAGCAACTAATGAAAAACTGTTTTTT.

The rearrangement links TRBV10-3 to TRBJ1-2; D possibly corresponds to TRBD1 (6 bases). The CDR3 consists of 13 residues. CDR1 is ENHRY and CDR2 is SYGVKD in the germline V gene. The V and J ends lost 4 bases and 2 bases respectively, with 8 bases between them. The CDR3 loop is CAISGQGNYGYTF. DNA of the CDR3: TGTGCCATCAGTGGTCAGGGGAACTATGGCTACACCTTC.

V usage is TRBV29-1 and J usage is TRBJ1-1; 8 bases map to TRBD1. CDR3 length: 13 amino acids. The germline V gene encodes CDR1 SQVTM and CDR2 ANQGSEA. Losses at the gene ends were 5 bases for V and 0 bases for J; bases not matched to a gene: 2. CDR3 in amino acids: CSVRQGMNTEAFF. The CDR3 DNA follows: TGCAGCGTTCGACAGGGGATGAACACTGAAGCTTTCTTT. Based on the CDR3 plus reference TRBV29-1 and TRBJ1-1, the full variable domain is SAVISQKPSRDICQRGTSLTIQCQVDSQVTMMFWYRQQPGQSLTLIATANQGSEATYESGFVIDKFPISRPNLTFSTLTVSNMSPEDSSIYLCSVRQGMNTEAFFGQGTRLTVV.

Concerning this clone: One end of the junction does not line up with germline, which may come from a read error. The chain is built from TRBV7-9 and TRBJ2-3; 7 nucleotides match TRBD1. The CDR3 length is 17 residues. Per the germline V gene, CDR1 is SEHNR and CDR2 is FQNEAQ (reference sequence). The CDR3 bases are TGTTCCAGCAGCTTAGATTCGTCAGGGGGATTATCAGATACGCAGTATTTT. Protein product: CSSSLDSSGGLSDTQYF.

The rearrangement links TRBV5-1 to TRBJ1-1, with 9 bases fitting TRBD1. The V gene end was trimmed by 1 base and the J gene end by 11 bases; junction bases not matched to a gene: 9. From germline, CDR1 is SGHRS and CDR2 YFSETQ. The CDR3 contains 14 residues. In nucleotides, the CDR3 is TGCGCCAGCAGCTTGCTGGGACAGGGTCCGGCCGCTTTCTTT. This gives the protein CASSLLGQGPAAFF. Looking up the rest from reference TRBV5-1 and TRBJ1-1 gives the full variable domain: KAGVTQTPRYLIKTRGQQVTLSCSPISGHRSVSWYQQTPGQGLQFLFEYFSETQRNKGNFPGRFSGRQFSNSRSEMNVSTLELGDSALYLCASSLLGQGPAAFFGQGTRLTVV.

This clone has just a few counts. The rearrangement uses TRBV28 and TRBJ2-7, with 11 bases aligning to TRBD2. V gave up 5 bases and J gave up 2 bases; unmatched junction bases: 17. The CDR3 sequence is 19 residues long. The germline gives CDR1 MDHEN, CDR2 SYDVKM. In DNA form, the CDR3 reads TGTGCCAGCAGTCCATCCTCCGGGACTAGCGGCAAACTCCCCTACGAGCAGTACTTC. Translating gives CASSPSSGTSGKLPYEQYF. The full variable domain, in which reference TRBV28 and TRBJ2-7 provide the parts outside the CDR3, is DVKVTQSSRYLVKRTGEKVFLECVQDMDHENMFWYRQDPGLGLRLIYFSYDVKMKEKGDIPEGYSVSREKKERFSLILESASTNQTSMYLCASSPSSGTSGKLPYEQYFGPGTRLTVT.